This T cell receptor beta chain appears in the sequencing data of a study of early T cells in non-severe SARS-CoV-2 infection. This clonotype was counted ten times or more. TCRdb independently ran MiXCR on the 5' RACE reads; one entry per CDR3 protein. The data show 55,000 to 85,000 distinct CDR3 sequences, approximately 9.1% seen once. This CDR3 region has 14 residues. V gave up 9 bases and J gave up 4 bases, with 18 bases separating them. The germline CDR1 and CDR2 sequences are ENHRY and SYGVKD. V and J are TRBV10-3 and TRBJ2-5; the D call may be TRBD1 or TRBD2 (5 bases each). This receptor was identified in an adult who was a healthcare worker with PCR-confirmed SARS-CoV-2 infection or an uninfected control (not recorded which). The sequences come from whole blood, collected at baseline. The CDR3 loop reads CAIRADTGGETQYF. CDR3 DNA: TGTGCCATACGGGCGGACACTGGGGGAGAGACCCAGTACTTC.